These 16 T cell receptor beta chains originate from one sample sequenced in a study of patients and donors after allogeneic stem cell transplantation. TCRdb reanalysed the RT-PCR reads using MiXCR and keeps one entry per CDR3 protein. Here the sample spans approximately 410,000 distinct CDR3 sequences, 16% being singletons. The material sequenced was blood, either unsorted or a sorted T cell fraction (not recorded which). The receptors shown here come from a human donor who was either an allogeneic HSCT recipient or a stem cell or donor lymphocyte infusion donor (not recorded which). It is not recorded whose cells these are; they may come from a transplant donor.

The J gene is TRBJ2-3, the V gene TRBV20-1; D not resolved. The germline gives CDR1 DFQATT, CDR2 SNEGSKA (reference sequence). This CDR3 comprises 13 residues. V was clipped by 6 bases and J by 4 bases, with 14 bases between them. The chain's CDR3 is CSARANTPDTQYF. The DNA of the CDR3 is TGCAGTGCGCGAGCTAACACCCCAGATACGCAGTATTTT.

Notes on this clonotype: An end of the junction differs from the germline gene, which may be a read error. V gene TRBV20-1 combines with J gene TRBJ1-1, with 8 bases that match TRBD1. Per germline, CDR1 DFQATT and CDR2 SNEGSKA (reference sequence). The CDR3 runs 12 residues. CDR3 residues: CSAGDRGSEAFF. For the CDR3, the DNA is TGCAGTGCTGGAGACAGGGGATCTGAAGCTTTCTTT.

The chain has TRBV21-1 and TRBJ2-2; the table names TRBD1, a call not compared with the DNA. TRBV21-1 is a pseudogene locus. CDR3 length: 14 residues. CDR3 sequence (DNA): TGTGCCAGCAGCAAAACAGGGTTTGCCGAGGAGCTGTTTTTT. Translating gives CASSKTGFAEELFF.

This clonotype came up many times. CDR3 sequence reads: CATSDPGTRDNEQFF. As DNA, the CDR3 is TGTGCCACCAGTGATCCCGGGACTAGAGACAATGAGCAGTTCTTC. The chain joins TRBV24-1 to TRBJ2-1, with 8 bases that match TRBD2. V shed 3 bases and J 5 bases; nucleotides not matched to a gene: 5. The CDR3 length is 15 residues. Germline V lookup: CDR1 KGHDR, CDR2 SFDVKD.

Ten or more counts support this clonotype. This chain uses TRBV3-1 with TRBJ1-5, with D unclear. The V end lost 3 bases, the J end lost 5 bases, and 5 bases lay between the germline ends. The CDR3 is 12 amino acids. Per the germline V gene, CDR1 is LGHDT and CDR2 is YNNKEL (reference sequence). The chain's CDR3 is CASSHGDQPQHF. The DNA for the CDR3 is TGTGCCAGCAGCCACGGGGATCAGCCCCAGCATTTT.

The J gene is TRBJ2-7, the V gene TRBV5-1, with D tentatively TRBD1 or TRBD2 (5 bases each). This CDR3 is built from 15 residues. Looked up from germline, CDR1 is SGHRS and CDR2 is YFSETQ. V lost 5 bases and J lost 0, with 15 bases in between. This CDR3 is CASSDVRDPSYEQYF. The CDR3, as DNA: TGCGCCAGCAGTGATGTTCGGGACCCCTCCTACGAGCAGTACTTC.

The chain uses TRBV20-1 and TRBJ2-7, with D maybe TRBD1 (6 bases). The V end lost 6 bases, the J end lost 3 bases, and 18 bases lay between the germline ends. This CDR3 comprises 14 residues. In germline, CDR1 is DFQATT, CDR2 SNEGSKA (reference sequence). CDR3 sequence (DNA): TGCAGTGCCTTCAGGACAGTAGGAAACTACGAGCAGTACTTC. Protein: CSAFRTVGNYEQYF.

This clonotype was seen more than once but under ten times. The chain joins TRBV9 to TRBJ2-1; 9 bases are shared with TRBD2. With V trimmed by 6 bases and J by 3 bases, 10 bases remained unmatched. In germline, CDR1 is SGDLS, CDR2 YYNGEE. This CDR3 region has 16 residues. In DNA form, the CDR3 reads TGTGCCAGCACCCCTGGGGCGGGAGGGGTCTACAATGAGCAGTTCTTC. This sequence encodes CASTPGAGGVYNEQFF.

The chain has TRBV21-1 and TRBJ2-1; TRBD1, as called in the table, went unchecked against the DNA. TRBV21-1 is classified as a pseudogene. The CDR3 is 15 residues long. DNA for the CDR3: TGTGCCAGCAGCACCCGGGACAGAAACTACAATGAGCAGTTCTTC. Residues: CASSTRDRNYNEQFF.

This clonotype was observed a few times. The chain employs TRBV4-1 and TRBJ2-7; D gene unclear. V dropped 1 base and J dropped 8 bases, with 12 bases sitting between them. The CDR3 is 13 residues long. CDR1 and CDR2 (germline): MGHRA, YSYEKL. The CDR3 sequence: CASSQGTGLKQYF. The CDR3 nucleotides are TGCGCCAGCAGCCAAGGGACGGGTCTGAAGCAGTACTTC.

This clonotype has ten or more counts. CDR3 protein: CASSYLGGAEAFF. As DNA, the CDR3 is TGTGCCAGCAGTTATTTAGGGGGCGCTGAAGCTTTCTTT. This sequence joins TRBV6-5 and TRBJ1-1, with TRBD1 identical over 7 bases. The J segment lost 6 bases and the V segment lost 3 bases, leaving 4 bases of the junction unmatched. There are 13 residues in the CDR3. CDR1 and CDR2 from the germline V gene are MNHEY and SVGAGI.

The V and J genes are TRBV28 and TRBJ2-7; 12 nucleotides agree with TRBD1. The length of the CDR3 is 15 residues. Germline V gives CDR1 MDHEN, CDR2 SYDVKM. Germline trimming cut 4 bases from V and 5 bases from J; bases unmatched to any gene: 6. The CDR3 reads CASSWGQGAVNEQYF. The DNA of the CDR3 is TGTGCCAGCAGTTGGGGACAGGGGGCGGTCAACGAGCAGTACTTC.

This clonotype has more than one count but fewer than ten. The V gene is TRBV7-2, the J gene TRBJ2-7; D may be TRBD1 or TRBD2 (5 bases each). Germline loops: CDR1 SGHTA, CDR2 FQGNSA. The CDR3 is made up of 15 amino acids. Trimming took 3 bases from V and 1 from J, leaving 13 bases between them. DNA of the CDR3: TGTGCCAGCAGCTTGGACGGGACGCAATCCTACGAGCAGTACTTC. Its protein is CASSLDGTQSYEQYF. Complete variable domain (other parts from reference TRBV7-2 and TRBJ2-7): GAGVSQSPSNKVTEKGKDVELRCDPISGHTALYWYRQSLGQGLEFLIYFQGNSAPDKSGLPSDRFSAERTGGSVSTLTIQRTQQEDSAVYLCASSLDGTQSYEQYFGPGTRLTVT.

The chain is built from TRBV10-3 and TRBJ2-2, with a weak D call TRBD1 (5 bases). The CDR3 runs to 13 residues. Per germline, CDR1 ENHRY and CDR2 SYGVKD. Trimming removed 6 bases from V and 6 bases from J, with 11 bases in between. CDR3 nucleotides: TGTGCCATCAGCGATAAGGGGTCCGGGGAGCTGTTTTTT. Protein sequence: CAISDKGSGELFF.

The chain carries TRBV2 and TRBJ2-7; D remains ambiguous. The length of the CDR3 is 11 residues. CDR1 and CDR2 (germline): SNHLY, FYNNEI. Trimming stripped 4 bases from V and 6 bases from J, with 7 bases between. CDR3 nucleotides: TGTGCCAGCAGTGGCGAGTCCGAGCAGTACTTC. Its protein product is CASSGESEQYF.

This chain links TRBV19 with TRBJ1-5; no clear D gene. Per the germline V gene, CDR1 is LNHDA and CDR2 is SQIVND (reference sequence). V was clipped by 7 bases and J by 6 bases, with 19 bases between them. The CDR3 has 15 amino acids. CDR3 in amino acids: CASIGKGQEGQPQHF. CDR3 in DNA: TGTGCCAGTATTGGTAAGGGTCAGGAGGGTCAGCCCCAGCATTTT.